The 10 T cell receptor beta chains below all came from one sample that was sequenced in a study of CD8 T cells in ankylosing spondylitis. Findings and caveats of the study: Apparently characteristic of ankylosing spondylitis blood was a TCR beta motif (about 8 highly homologous variants).

These receptors are not linked to any known antigen. TCRdb reprocessed the 5' RACE reads with MiXCR, giving one entry per CDR3 protein. The repertoire consists of a few hundred thousand distinct CDR3 sequences, with about 20% occurring once and the leading ten covering 15% to 20%. Material for sequencing was blood, either unsorted or a sorted T cell fraction (not recorded which). These receptors were taken from a male donor with ankylosing spondylitis.

The count of this clonotype is one. This chain connects TRBV27 to TRBJ2-1; D tentatively reads TRBD1 or TRBD2 (5 bases each). The CDR3 spans 15 residues. V dropped 6 bases and J dropped 4 bases, with 16 bases sitting between them. Germline V CDR1 and CDR2: MNHEY, SMNVEV (reference sequence). CDR3: CASSSPGAFYNEQFF. The CDR3 DNA is TGTGCCAGCAGCAGTCCCGGGGCCTTTTACAATGAGCAGTTCTTC.

The chain recombines TRBV3-1 with TRBJ2-1, with 7 bases aligning to TRBD2. The CDR3 totals 13 residues. Germline assignment: CDR1 LGHDT and CDR2 YNNKEL (reference sequence). V shed 0 bases, J shed 15 bases, and the junction held 8 bases outside the gene matches. CDR3 nucleotides: TGTGCCAGCAGCCAAGATTTCGCGGGAGAGTGGTTCTTC. This codes for CASSQDFAGEWFF.

The V gene is TRBV6-1, the J gene TRBJ1-2; possibly TRBD1 for D (6 bases). The ends were cut back, 1 base at V and 8 bases at J, with 20 bases in the middle. CDR3 length equals 16 residues. Per germline, CDR1 MNHNS and CDR2 SASEGT. DNA for the CDR3: TGTGCCAGCAGTGAAGGGTGGGGGAACAGGGATGACGGCTACACCTTC. As protein: CASSEGWGNRDDGYTF.

This rearrangement joins TRBV6-2 or TRBV6-3 to TRBJ2-2; D not certain. Germline CDR1 MNHEY, CDR2 SVGEGT. This CDR3 contains 16 residues. Trimming removed 2 bases from V and 0 bases from J, with 10 bases in between. The CDR3 nucleotides read TGTGCCAGCAGTTACGTTTCTACGGCGAACACCGGGGAGCTGTTTTTT. This translates into CASSYVSTANTGELFF.

Only a few counts were recorded for this clonotype. The rearrangement uses TRBV28 and TRBJ2-5; D tentatively fits TRBD1 or TRBD2 (5 bases each). CDR1 and CDR2 (germline): MDHEN, SYDVKM. V was clipped by 8 bases and J by 5 bases, with 15 bases between them. The CDR3 has 13 residues. For the CDR3, the DNA is TGTGCCAGCTCGGGACCTTCGAGGGAGACCCAGTACTTC. Translation: CASSGPSRETQYF. Supplemented by reference TRBV28 and TRBJ2-5, the full variable domain reads DVKVTQSSRYLVKRTGEKVFLECVQDMDHENMFWYRQDPGLGLRLIYFSYDVKMKEKGDIPEGYSVSREKKERFSLILESASTNQTSMYLCASSGPSRETQYFGPGTRLLVL.

This clonotype is a singleton in its sample. This sequence joins TRBV7-6 and TRBJ2-7; TRBD1 matches at 11 bases. CDR1 and CDR2 (germline): SGHVS, FNYEAQ. The CDR3 is made up of 15 amino acids. Trimming took 1 base from V and 7 from J; bases not matched to a gene: 6. CDR3 DNA: TGTGCCAGCAGCTTAGAGCGGGACAGGGGGAGTGAGCAGTACTTC. Its translation is CASSLERDRGSEQYF.

The rearrangement uses TRBV18 and TRBJ1-5; D is ambiguous. Trimming shortened V by 2 bases and J by 0 bases, and 14 bases separated the two germline ends. The CDR3 is 17 residues long. The germline gives CDR1 KGHSH, CDR2 LQKENI. The CDR3: CASSPSRLGPSNQPQHF. The CDR3 DNA is TGTGCCAGCTCACCATCGAGGCTAGGACCTAGCAATCAGCCCCAGCATTTT.

A few counts support this clonotype. V is TRBV20-1 and J is TRBJ2-1; D is perhaps TRBD2 (5 bases). Germline V gene data show CDR1 as DFQATT and CDR2 as SNEGSKA (reference sequence). With 1 base removed from V and 3 bases from J, the gap between germline ends came to 10 bases. CDR3 size: 14 residues. The CDR3 region is CSARVAGIYNEQFF. The CDR3 nucleotides are TGCAGTGCTAGAGTCGCCGGGATCTACAATGAGCAGTTCTTC.

This clonotype was detected ten times or more. Written as DNA, the CDR3 is TGCAGTGCCGGGGAGGAGACCCAGTACTTC. It specifies CSAGEETQYF. The J gene is TRBJ2-5, the V gene TRBV20-1, with D possibly matching TRBD2 (5 bases). The CDR3 extends over 10 amino acids. The germline V and J ends were trimmed by 6 bases and 5 bases, with 7 bases remaining between them. The germline gives CDR1 DFQATT, CDR2 SNEGSKA (reference sequence).

The rearrangement links TRBV27 to TRBJ1-5, with no clear D. V lost 6 bases and J lost 6, with 12 bases in between. This CDR3 comprises 13 residues. CDR1 is MNHEY and CDR2 is SMNVEV in the germline V gene (reference sequence). In DNA, the CDR3 is TGTGCCAGCAGCCCGGGAGGGAGTCAGCCCCAGCATTTT. Protein sequence: CASSPGGSQPQHF.